This T cell receptor (beta chain) was recovered during a study of cytomegalovirus exposure and HLA in healthy donors. PCR was performed using 60 Vbeta and 13 Jbeta primers. Profiling relied on immunoSEQ multiplex PCR, and the TCRdb table lists in-frame clones only, not all of them. The table shows around 95,000 clones, with roughly 80% occurring only once. This CDR3 is built from 15 residues. J lost 9 bases, V lost 5 bases, and 12 bases had no gene match. From germline, CDR1 is SGHNT and CDR2 YENEEA. The sequence derives from a man aged 25 to 45 in good health and CMV-seropositive. Sequencing was done on a sample of PBMCs. V usage is TRBV11-3 and J usage is TRBJ2-1; TRBD2 agrees at 8 bases. The CDR3 sequence is CASSPERERGGEQFF. The CDR3 region has the DNA TGTGCCAGCAGCCCGGAGCGGGAGCGCGGCGGTGAGCAGTTCTTC.